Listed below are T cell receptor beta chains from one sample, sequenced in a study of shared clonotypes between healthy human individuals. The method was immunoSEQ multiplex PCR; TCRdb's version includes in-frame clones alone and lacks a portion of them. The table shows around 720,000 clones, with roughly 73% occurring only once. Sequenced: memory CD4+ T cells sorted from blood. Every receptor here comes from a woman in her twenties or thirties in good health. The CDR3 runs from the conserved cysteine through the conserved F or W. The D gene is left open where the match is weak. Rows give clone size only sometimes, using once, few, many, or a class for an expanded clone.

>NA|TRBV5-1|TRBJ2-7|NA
CASSDHQGYEQYF
TGCGCCAGCAGCGACCACCAGGGGTACGAGCAGTACTTC
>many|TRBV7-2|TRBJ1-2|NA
CASRPDSNYGYTF
TGTGCCAGCAGGCCGGACAGCAACTATGGCTACACCTTC
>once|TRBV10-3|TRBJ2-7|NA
CAISALSGDEQYF
TGTGCCATCAGTGCCCTTTCGGGGGACGAGCAGTACTTC
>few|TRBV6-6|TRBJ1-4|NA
CASSRSVREKLFF
TGTGCCAGCTCCCGGTCAGTCCGGGAAAAACTGTTTTTT
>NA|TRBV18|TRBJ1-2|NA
CASSPGPTAYGYTF
TGTGCCAGCTCACCGGGCCCCACAGCTTATGGCTACACCTTC
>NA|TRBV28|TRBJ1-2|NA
CASSLDGGLVYGYTF
TGTGCCAGCAGTTTAGATGGGGGGCTCGTCTATGGCTACACCTTC
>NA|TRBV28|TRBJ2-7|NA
CARGVIPPRGYEQYF
TGTGCCAGAGGGGTGATTCCACCAAGGGGCTACGAGCAGTACTTC
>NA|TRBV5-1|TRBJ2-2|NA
CASSLAGPGTLNTGELFF
TGCGCCAGCAGCTTGGCGGGGCCCGGGACTCTAAACACCGGGGAGCTGTTTTTT
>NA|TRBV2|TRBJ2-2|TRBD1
CASKPQGAPGELFF
TGTGCCAGCAAACCACAGGGGGCCCCCGGGGAGCTGTTTTTT
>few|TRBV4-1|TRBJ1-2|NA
CASSQAQDLGAPAANYGYTF
TGCGCCAGCAGCCAAGCGCAGGACCTGGGGGCTCCGGCGGCTAACTATGGCTACACCTTC
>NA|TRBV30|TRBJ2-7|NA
CAWMRAGSNYEQYF
TGTGCCTGGATGAGGGCAGGGAGCAACTACGAGCAGTACTTC
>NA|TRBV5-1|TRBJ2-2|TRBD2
CASSWSGNPGELFF
TGCGCCAGCAGCTGGAGCGGGAACCCGGGGGAGCTGTTTTTT
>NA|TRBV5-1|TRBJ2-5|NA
CASTPGWGLQETQYF
TGCGCCAGCACCCCCGGGTGGGGGCTTCAAGAGACCCAGTACTTC
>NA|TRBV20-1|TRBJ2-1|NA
CSASPYNEQFF
TGCAGTGCTAGCCCTTACAATGAGCAGTTCTTC
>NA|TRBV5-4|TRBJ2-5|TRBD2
CASSSRTSGRWETQYF
TGTGCCAGCAGCTCGAGGACTAGCGGGAGATGGGAGACCCAGTACTTC
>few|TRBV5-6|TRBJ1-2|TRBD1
CASSWTGLPGYTF
TGTGCCAGCAGCTGGACAGGGCTCCCTGGCTACACCTTC
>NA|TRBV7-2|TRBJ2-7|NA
CASSFGPSYEQYF
TGTGCCAGCAGCTTTGGGCCGTCCTACGAGCAGTACTTC
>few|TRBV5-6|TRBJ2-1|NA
CAGSRVGYNEQFF
TGTGCCGGGTCACGGGTGGGTTACAATGAGCAGTTCTTC
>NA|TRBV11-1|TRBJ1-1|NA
CASSSLPNTEAFF
TGTGCCAGCAGCTCCCTCCCGAACACTGAAGCTTTCTTT
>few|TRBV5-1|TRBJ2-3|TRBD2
CASSLGFLAGGSTDTQYF
TGCGCCAGCAGCTTGGGTTTCCTAGCGGGAGGAAGCACAGATACGCAGTATTTT
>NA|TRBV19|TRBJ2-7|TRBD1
CASSISQGTYEQYF
TGTGCCAGTAGTATCTCACAGGGGACCTACGAGCAGTACTTC
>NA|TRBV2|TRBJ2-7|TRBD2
CASKASGRQQYF
TGTGCCAGCAAGGCTAGCGGGAGACAGCAGTACTTC
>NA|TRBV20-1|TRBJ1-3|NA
CSASPGNTIYF
TGCAGTGCTAGTCCCGGAAACACCATATATTTT
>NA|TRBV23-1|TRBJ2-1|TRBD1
CASSHPGQGSYNEQFF
TGCGCCAGCAGTCACCCGGGACAGGGATCATACAATGAGCAGTTCTTC
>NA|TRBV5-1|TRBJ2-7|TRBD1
CASSSWTGVDEQYF
TGCGCCAGCAGTTCGTGGACAGGCGTCGACGAGCAGTACTTC
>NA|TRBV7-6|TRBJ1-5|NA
CASSLRGGTTQPQHF
TGTGCCAGCAGCTTACGAGGGGGAACGACTCAGCCCCAGCATTTT
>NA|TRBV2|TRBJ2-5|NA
CASTRRGAEEETQYF
TGTGCCAGCACTCGCAGGGGGGCAGAAGAAGAGACCCAGTACTTC
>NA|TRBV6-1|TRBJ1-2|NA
CASSEAPGSNYGYTF
TGTGCCAGCAGTGAAGCGCCAGGGTCTAACTATGGCTACACCTTC
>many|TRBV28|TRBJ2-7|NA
CASSLEGREPYEQYF
TGTGCCAGCAGTTTAGAGGGTAGGGAACCCTACGAGCAGTACTTC
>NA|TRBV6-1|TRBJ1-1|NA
CASSITENTEAFF
TGTGCCAGCAGTATAACAGAGAACACTGAAGCTTTCTTT
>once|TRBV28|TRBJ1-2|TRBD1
CASSFELGTAFGGYTF
TGTGCCAGCAGTTTCGAACTCGGGACAGCGTTTGGAGGCTACACCTTC
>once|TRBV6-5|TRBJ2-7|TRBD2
CASSLAAPAYEQYF
TGTGCCAGCAGCCTAGCGGCGCCGGCCTACGAGCAGTACTTC
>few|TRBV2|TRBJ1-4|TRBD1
CASSGPTGGGGAKLFF
TGTGCCAGCAGTGGACCGACAGGGGGCGGGGGTGCAAAACTGTTTTTT
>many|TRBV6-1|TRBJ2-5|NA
CASSERAEIETQYF
TGTGCCAGCAGTGAAAGAGCTGAGATAGAGACCCAGTACTTC
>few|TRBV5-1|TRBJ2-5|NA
CASSLGRGPTADETQYF
TGCGCCAGCAGCTTGGGTAGGGGACCCACGGCCGATGAGACCCAGTACTTC
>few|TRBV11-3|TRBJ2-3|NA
CASSSLRADTQYF
TGTGCCAGCAGCTCCTTAAGGGCAGATACGCAGTATTTT
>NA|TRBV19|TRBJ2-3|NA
CASKEGVGTDTQYF
TGTGCCAGTAAAGAGGGCGTGGGCACAGATACGCAGTATTTT
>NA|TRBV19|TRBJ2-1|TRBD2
CASSIDRGTSGYNEQFF
TGTGCCAGTAGTATAGATCGCGGGACTAGCGGGTACAATGAGCAGTTCTTC
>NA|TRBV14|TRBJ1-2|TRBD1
CASSQGRRTGGSRSYTF
TGTGCCAGCAGCCAAGGACGAAGGACAGGCGGGAGCCGGAGCTACACCTTC
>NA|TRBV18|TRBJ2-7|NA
CASSPGAARYEQYF
TGTGCCAGCTCACCAGGGGCAGCGAGATACGAGCAGTACTTC
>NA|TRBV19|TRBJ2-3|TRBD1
CATWTGGSADTQYF
TGTGCCACTTGGACAGGGGGCTCGGCAGATACGCAGTATTTT
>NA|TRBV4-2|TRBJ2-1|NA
CASSQARGGNEQFF
TGTGCCAGCAGCCAAGCCAGAGGGGGCAATGAGCAGTTCTTC
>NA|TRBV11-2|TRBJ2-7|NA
CASSSGAYEQYF
TGTGCCAGCAGCTCTGGGGCCTACGAGCAGTACTTC
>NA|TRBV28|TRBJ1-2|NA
CASSWRNYGYTF
TGTGCCAGCAGTTGGCGGAACTATGGCTACACCTTC
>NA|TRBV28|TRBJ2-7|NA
CASVLQGSPVEQYF
TGTGCCAGCGTATTACAGGGTTCGCCGGTAGAGCAGTACTTC
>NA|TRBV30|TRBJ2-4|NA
CAWSPSSSLGNIQYF
TGTGCCTGGAGTCCCTCCTCGAGTTTAGGAAACATTCAGTACTTC
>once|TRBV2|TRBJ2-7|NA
CASSVGPYEQYF
TGTGCCAGCAGTGTGGGGCCCTACGAGCAGTACTTC